This T cell receptor (beta chain) was captured in a study of T cells after yellow fever vaccination. The study, taken as a whole, reports: Most clones from primary vaccination resurfaced after the booster (96% CD4, 88% CD8).

This CDR3 is 15 amino acids long. Trimming left V 6 bases short and J 10 bases short, with 19 bases between. With respect to this clonotype: The antigen is undetermined.

Via MiXCR, TCRdb re-called the 5' RACE reads, giving one row per CDR3 protein. This sample yields some 220,000 distinct CDR3 sequences, of which approximately 3% are seen a single time; around 3% belongs to the top ten. The rearrangement links TRBV12-3 or TRBV12-4 to TRBJ1-6, with D perhaps TRBD1 (5 bases). The TCR sequence derives from a man aged 18 to 29 who received the YFV17D yellow fever vaccine. The sequencing here drew on CD4+ T cells sorted from PBMCs, taken 10 days after the yellow fever booster vaccination. Written as DNA, the CDR3 is TGTGCCAGCAGCCCTCGGGGGGACCTTTACTCACCCCTCCACTTT. It specifies CASSPRGDLYSPLHF.